This TCR beta chain is drawn from a study of blood T cells in healthy people across ages. Per-sample PBMC isolation yielded at least 6.5 million cells. Trimming took 4 bases from V and 2 from J, leaving 8 bases between them. This CDR3 has 13 amino acids. CDR1 and CDR2 from the germline V gene are SGHRS and YFSETQ. There are a few counts of this clonotype. Its antigen remains unidentified. With a J-beta primer mix and a sample-barcoded 5' primer, a second PCR ran about 6 to 11 cycles. TCRdb analysed the 5' RACE reads with MiXCR anew, one entry per CDR3 protein. The sample holds fewer than 2,000,000 distinct CDR3 sequences, roughly two fifths seen once. Whole-study findings and limits: Any conclusive comparison of naive versus antigen-experienced cells was prevented by using unsorted PBMCs. Significant beta diversity loss was already apparent by age about 42, declining roughly linearly. Diversity was estimated from one million T cells, and these estimates were considered underestimates.

This receptor was taken from a human donor in good health. Sequencing used blood. The chain joins TRBV5-1 to TRBJ2-3; D not resolved. The CDR3 is CASSRRFTDTQYF. CDR3 DNA sequence: TGCGCCAGCAGCCGCAGATTCACAGATACGCAGTATTTT. The full variable domain, its missing parts supplied by reference TRBV5-1 and TRBJ2-3, is KAGVTQTPRYLIKTRGQQVTLSCSPISGHRSVSWYQQTPGQGLQFLFEYFSETQRNKGNFPGRFSGRQFSNSRSEMNVSTLELGDSALYLCASSRRFTDTQYFGPGTRLTVL.